This entry features one TCR beta chain sequence. The data stem from a study of T cell changes during pregnancy in multiple sclerosis. Sequencing was performed with immunoSEQ multiplex PCR; in TCRdb, only in-frame clones are kept and a portion is missing. The sample lists tens of thousands of clones, 90% to 95% seen once, with approximately 1.5% in the top ten. The CDR3 length is 13 residues. CDR1 SNHLY and CDR2 FYNNEI come from the germline V gene. The trim removed 6 bases at V and 4 bases at J, leaving 5 bases unmatched. The receptor's source is a female donor in good health, enrolled as a control in a pregnancy study. Source: peripheral blood, taken in the third trimester of pregnancy. The J gene is TRBJ2-5, the V gene TRBV2; 7 positions agree with TRBD2. This CDR3 reads CASRRLALETQYF. In DNA form, the CDR3 reads TGTGCCAGCAGGCGACTAGCCCTAGAGACCCAGTACTTC.